These T cell receptor beta chains were read from a single sample in a study of blood T cell repertoires in COVID-19. Only in-frame clones appear in the TCRdb table, and some are missing; sequencing was by immunoSEQ multiplex PCR. The repertoire has hundreds of thousands of clones, approximately 80% of them found once; the top ten carry 6.5% to 9%. Sequenced input: peripheral blood. These receptors originate from a woman in her forties or fifties with acute or convalescent COVID-19. The CDR3 runs from the conserved cysteine through the conserved F or W. A D gene is named only where the DNA matches it firmly. For some rows the clone size is stated as once, few or many, or as a class when expanded; others skip it.

D,J,size,V,length,CDR3,DNA
TRBD1,TRBJ1-5,-,TRBV6-6,15,CASSRTGGSNQPQHF,TGTGCCAGCAGCAGAACAGGGGGCTCTAATCAGCCCCAGCATTTT
TRBD2,TRBJ2-3,once,TRBV7-2,17,CASSKQTSGGITDTQYF,TGTGCCAGCAGCAAGCAAACTAGCGGGGGGATCACAGATACGCAGTATTTT
TRBD2,TRBJ2-2,-,TRBV7-6,17,CASSLELAGGPTGELFF,TGTGCCAGCAGCTTAGAACTAGCGGGGGGGCCCACCGGGGAGCTGTTTTTT
TRBD1,TRBJ1-2,-,TRBV29-1,12,CSVMTGTYGYTF,TGCAGCGTTATGACAGGGACCTATGGCTACACCTTC
-,TRBJ1-2,-,TRBV4-2,17,CASSQAPPRDGHYGYTF,TGTGCCAGCAGCCAAGCGCCGCCCAGGGATGGGCACTATGGCTACACCTTC
-,TRBJ1-5,-,TRBV27,14,CASSTGSSNQPQHF,TGTGCCAGCAGTACCGGGAGTAGCAATCAGCCCCAGCATTTT
TRBD2,TRBJ2-7,once,TRBV28,16,CASSPGGVAGANEQYF,TGTGCCAGCAGTCCGGGGGGGGTAGCGGGAGCAAACGAGCAGTACTTC
TRBD1,TRBJ1-5,-,TRBV30,13,CAWSLGGGQPQHF,TGTGCCTGGAGTCTAGGGGGCGGTCAGCCCCAGCATTTT
-,TRBJ2-1,once,TRBV29-1,14,CSVTGSLGYNEQFF,TGCAGCGTTACCGGGTCCCTCGGGTACAATGAGCAGTTCTTC
-,TRBJ2-5,-,TRBV12-3/TRBV12-4,11,CASSLSETQYF,TGTGCCAGCAGTTTGTCGGAGACCCAGTACTTC
TRBD2,TRBJ2-2,-,TRBV5-1,18,CASSLVVAGGPGTGELFF,TGCGCCAGCAGCTTGGTGGTAGCGGGAGGGCCCGGCACCGGGGAGCTGTTTTTT
TRBD1,TRBJ1-5,-,TRBV4-2,16,CASSHPTGGRNQPQHF,TGTGCCAGCAGCCACCCGACAGGGGGACGCAATCAGCCCCAGCATTTT
-,TRBJ1-3,-,TRBV6-6,12,CASMSQGNTIYF,TGTGCCAGCATGTCACAGGGAAACACCATATATTTT
TRBD1,TRBJ2-2,-,TRBV19,15,CASSIGQGWAGELFF,TGTGCCAGTAGTATCGGACAGGGGTGGGCCGGGGAGCTGTTTTTT
-,TRBJ1-5,-,TRBV28,16,CATEFGGFSNNQPQHF,TGTGCCACCGAATTTGGGGGGTTTAGTAACAATCAGCCCCAGCATTTT
-,TRBJ1-5,-,TRBV3-1/TRBV3-2,13,CASSQDGVQPQHF,TGTGCCAGCAGCCAAGATGGAGTTCAGCCCCAGCATTTT
-,TRBJ1-2,-,TRBV28,12,CASQGFHYGYTF,TGTGCCAGCCAGGGGTTCCACTATGGCTACACCTTC
-,TRBJ1-2,once,TRBV12-3/TRBV12-4,12,CASSFSEVGYTF,TGTGCCAGCAGTTTCTCGGAGGTGGGCTACACCTTC
-,TRBJ2-7,-,TRBV30,17,CAWRSASARPSSYEQYF,TGTGCCTGGAGATCGGCTAGCGCCCGCCCCAGCTCCTACGAGCAGTACTTC
-,TRBJ1-1,-,TRBV28,16,CASSLLGTKKNTEAFF,TGTGCCAGCAGTCTCCTCGGGACAAAAAAGAACACTGAAGCTTTCTTT
-,TRBJ1-1,-,TRBV7-3,14,CASSLTGSGPEAFF,TGTGCCAGCAGCTTAACGGGCAGTGGCCCTGAAGCTTTCTTT
-,TRBJ2-7,-,TRBV2,12,CASSVISYEQYF,TGTGCCAGCAGTGTAATCTCCTACGAGCAGTACTTC
-,TRBJ2-7,-,TRBV5-1,15,CASSLDQGGGYEQYF,TGCGCCAGCAGCTTGGATCAGGGAGGGGGCTACGAGCAGTACTTC
-,TRBJ2-7,once,TRBV2,10,CATSSYEQYF,TGTGCCACATCCTCCTACGAGCAGTACTTC
TRBD2,TRBJ2-7,-,TRBV5-1,16,CASSSRPLAGLGEQYF,TGCGCCAGCAGCTCCCGACCGCTAGCGGGTTTAGGTGAGCAGTACTTC
-,TRBJ2-2,-,TRBV28,16,CASRFQRGLGTGELFF,TGTGCCAGCAGGTTCCAAAGGGGCTTGGGAACCGGGGAGCTGTTTTTT